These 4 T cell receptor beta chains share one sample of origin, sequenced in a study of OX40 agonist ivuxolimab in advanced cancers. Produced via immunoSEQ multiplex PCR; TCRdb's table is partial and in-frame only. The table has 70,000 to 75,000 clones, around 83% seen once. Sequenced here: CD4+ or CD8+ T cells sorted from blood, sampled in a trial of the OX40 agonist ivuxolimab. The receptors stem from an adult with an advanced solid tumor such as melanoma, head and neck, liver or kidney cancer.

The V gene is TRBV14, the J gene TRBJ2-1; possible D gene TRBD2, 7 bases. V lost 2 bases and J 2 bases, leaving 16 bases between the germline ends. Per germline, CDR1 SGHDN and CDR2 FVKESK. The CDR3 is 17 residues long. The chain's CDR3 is CASSQRPGGGPYNEQFF. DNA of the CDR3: TGTGCCAGCAGCCAAAGGCCGGGGGGCGGACCCTACAATGAGCAGTTCTTC.

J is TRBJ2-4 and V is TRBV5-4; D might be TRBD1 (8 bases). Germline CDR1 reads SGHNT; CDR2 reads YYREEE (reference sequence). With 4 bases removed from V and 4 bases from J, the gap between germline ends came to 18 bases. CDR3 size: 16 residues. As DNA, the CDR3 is TGTGCCAGCAGCCGGAGGGGGGGGACAGGAAAAAACATTCAGTACTTC. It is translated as CASSRRGGTGKNIQYF.

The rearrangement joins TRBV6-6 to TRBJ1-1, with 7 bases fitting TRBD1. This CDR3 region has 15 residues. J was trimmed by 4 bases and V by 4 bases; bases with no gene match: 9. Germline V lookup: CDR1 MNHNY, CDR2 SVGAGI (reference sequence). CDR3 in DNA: TGTGCCAGCAGTTCCCCCGACAGGGAAGGCACTGAAGCTTTCTTT. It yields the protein CASSSPDREGTEAFF.

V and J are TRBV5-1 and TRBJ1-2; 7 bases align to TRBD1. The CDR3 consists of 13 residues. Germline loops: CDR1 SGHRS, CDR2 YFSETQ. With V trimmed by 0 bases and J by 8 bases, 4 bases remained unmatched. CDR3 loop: CASSLETGRGYTF. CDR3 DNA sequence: TGCGCCAGCAGCTTGGAGACAGGGAGGGGCTACACCTTC.